This entry concerns a single TCR beta chain. Antigen unknown. Antigen-specific CD4+ T cell clonotypes were called by their expansion after viral peptide-pool culture in ViraFEST. Scientists isolated CD4+ T cells after an approximately 10-day culture period ended. Nucleocapsid antibody tests were negative, and the vaccine recipients had no prior SARS-CoV-2 infection. On both days 3 and 7, half of the culture medium was replaced with IL-2 medium. This record belongs to a study of vaccination effects on CD4 cells after COVID-19. Background on the study: Either the mRNA-1273 or the BNT162b2 vaccine was given to participants as two doses. Study observations and caveats: Marked clonal contraction was seen in infection- and vaccine-induced clones late after vaccination.

This CDR3 region has 15 residues. Germline trimming cut 6 bases from V and 5 bases from J; bases unmatched to any gene: 15. The germline gives CDR1 SQVTM, CDR2 ANQGSEA. Method: immunoSEQ multiplex PCR; TCRdb's copy keeps in-frame clones and lacks some. Of about 79,000 clones listed, about 70% were seen once; the top ten hold more than 1.5%. The chain employs TRBV29-1 and TRBJ2-5, with 7 bases aligning to TRBD2. The material was CD4+ T cells from PBMCs cultured with HCoV-229E spike peptides, obtained before COVID-19 vaccination. The TCR comes from a human donor who received a COVID-19 vaccine. The CDR3 sequence is CSVGPRLAAIETQYF. In nucleotides, the CDR3 is TGCAGCGTAGGGCCCCGCCTAGCGGCTATTGAGACCCAGTACTTC. Looking up the rest from reference TRBV29-1 and TRBJ2-5 gives the full variable domain: SAVISQKPSRDICQRGTSLTIQCQVDSQVTMMFWYRQQPGQSLTLIATANQGSEATYESGFVIDKFPISRPNLTFSTLTVSNMSPEDSSIYLCSVGPRLAAIETQYFGPGTRLLVL.